Below, 30 T cell receptor beta chains from the same sample are listed, as sequenced in a study of T cell responses to AZD1222 COVID-19 vaccine (dated by TCRdb to the early 2020s). This specimen's time point label, interpreted: about 28 days (+/-7) after the second vaccine dose. The library was generated by the immunoSEQ multiplex PCR assay. Held by TCRdb, this immuneACCESS table contains in-frame sequences only and omits some clones. Under half of the omission traces to an unresolved V gene where checked; the cause of the rest is unknown. The sample has 200,000 or so clones on record, approximately 93% of them singletons. The biggest ten clones account for 0.9% to 1.1% of the sample. The sample consisted of peripheral blood, taken 28 days after the second AZD1222 dose. The receptor source for this set is an adult who received the AZD1222 COVID-19 vaccine.

This clone appeared a single time. The V call is TRBV12-3 or TRBV12-4, the J call TRBJ1-6; D is undetermined. CDR3 size: 13 residues. Trimming cost V 6 bases and J 4 bases, with 7 bases left between them. CDR3 in DNA: TGTGCCAGCAGGACGGGGTATAATTCACCCCTCCACTTT. Its translation: CASRTGYNSPLHF.

With respect to this clone: The junction shows a germline mismatch at one end, possibly a read error. This chain links TRBV29-1 with TRBJ1-2; the D is unclear. Germline V gene data show CDR1 as SQVTM and CDR2 as ANQGSEA. The CDR3 extends over 12 amino acids. The CDR3 nucleotides read TGCAGCGTTTTATGGACGGCTGCTTTATTCGCCTTC. Its protein is CSVLWTAALFAF.

The chain links TRBV7-2 to TRBJ1-5, with D possibly matching TRBD1 (5 bases). The CDR3 has 15 amino acids. Trimming removed 1 base from V and 1 base from J, with 8 bases in between. Looked up from germline, CDR1 is SGHTA and CDR2 is FQGNSA. The CDR3 sequence: CASSLGGVSNQPQHF. CDR3 coding DNA: TGTGCCAGCAGCTTAGGAGGGGTAAGCAATCAGCCCCAGCATTTT.

This sequence joins TRBV24-1 and TRBJ1-5; 11 bases are shared with TRBD1. The trim removed 7 bases at V and 3 bases at J, leaving 4 bases unmatched. Germline assignment: CDR1 KGHDR and CDR2 SFDVKD. The length of the CDR3 is 15 residues. CDR3 coding DNA: TGTGCCACCAGGGGGACAGGGGGATCCAATCAGCCCCAGCATTTT. This sequence encodes CATRGTGGSNQPQHF.

The rearrangement joins TRBV6-5 to TRBJ2-1; D assignment may be TRBD1 or TRBD2 (6 bases each). The CDR3 spans 13 residues. Germline-derived CDR1 and CDR2 are MNHEY and SVGAGI. The V gene lost 11 bases and the J gene lost 7 bases, with 18 bases spanning the gap. This CDR3 reads CAATEGVKNEQFF. In nucleotides, the CDR3 is TGTGCCGCCACGGAGGGGGTAAAAAATGAGCAGTTCTTC.

The chain is built from TRBV6-1 and TRBJ1-1; 7 positions agree with TRBD1. J gave up 0 bases and V 1 base, and 5 bases lay outside the gene matches. The CDR3 extends over 16 amino acids. From germline, CDR1 is MNHNS and CDR2 SASEGT. The CDR3 DNA follows: TGTGCCAGCAGTGAAGGGGCAGGGGGGATGAACACTGAAGCTTTCTTT. It codes for CASSEGAGGMNTEAFF.

This chain uses TRBV6-4 with TRBJ2-3; 7 bases line up with TRBD1. J lost 1 base, V lost 4 bases, and 5 bases had no gene match. Germline assignment: CDR1 MRHNA and CDR2 SNTAGT. CDR3 size: 15 residues. CDR3 DNA sequence: TGTGCCAGCAGTGTATCCGGGACAGGCACAGATACGCAGTATTTT. Protein: CASSVSGTGTDTQYF.

The J gene is TRBJ2-3, the V gene TRBV18; 10 nucleotides align to TRBD1. Trimming removed 4 bases from V and 6 bases from J; junction bases left unmatched: 10. CDR1 is KGHSH, CDR2 LQKENI, per germline. The length of the CDR3 is 16 residues. The CDR3: CASSLGQGGTSDTQYF. CDR3 sequence (DNA): TGTGCCAGCTCACTCGGACAGGGGGGGACGAGTGATACGCAGTATTTT. The variable domain in full, with the rest retrieved from reference TRBV18 and TRBJ2-3, is NAGVMQNPRHLVRRRGQEARLRCSPMKGHSHVYWYRQLPEEGLKFMVYLQKENIIDESGMPKERFSAEFPKEGPSILRIQQVVRGDSAAYFCASSLGQGGTSDTQYFGPGTRLTVL.

V usage is TRBV4-1 and J usage is TRBJ1-1; no reliable D call. This CDR3 contains 14 residues. From germline, CDR1 is MGHRA and CDR2 YSYEKL. V dropped 0 bases and J dropped 1 base, with 6 bases sitting between them. The CDR3 reads CASSQDQGNTEAFF. CDR3 DNA sequence: TGCGCCAGCAGCCAAGATCAAGGGAACACTGAAGCTTTCTTT.

The rearrangement joins TRBV9 to TRBJ1-2, with D possibly TRBD1 on 5 matching bases. The CDR3 is made up of 13 amino acids. The germline gives CDR1 SGDLS, CDR2 YYNGEE. Trimming pared 2 bases from V and 7 bases from J, leaving 12 bases between. As DNA, the CDR3 is TGTGCCAGCAGCGTCTATGGGGCTGTTGGCTACACCTTC. Residues: CASSVYGAVGYTF. The complete variable domain, with remaining parts taken from reference TRBV9 and TRBJ1-2, reads DSGVTQTPKHLITATGQRVTLRCSPRSGDLSVYWYQQSLDQGLQFLIQYYNGEERAKGNILERFSAQQFPDLHSELNLSSLELGDSALYFCASSVYGAVGYTFGSGTRLTVV.

The chain couples TRBV9 to TRBJ2-2; 9 positions agree with TRBD2. Germline assignment: CDR1 SGDLS and CDR2 YYNGEE. The junction had 7 bases not matched to a gene; V was cut back by 0 bases and J by 7 bases. The CDR3 runs 16 residues. In DNA form, the CDR3 reads TGTGCCAGCAGCGTAGGACAGCGGGGGGACGACGGGGAGCTGTTTTTT. Translating gives CASSVGQRGDDGELFF.

This clone was recorded once. The chain uses TRBV7-7 and TRBJ2-5, with 9 bases matching TRBD2. V was clipped by 4 bases and J by 5 bases; unmatched bases: 8. In germline, CDR1 is SSHAT, CDR2 FNYEAQ (reference sequence). This CDR3 spans 15 amino acids. CDR3 region: CASSSRAGGRETQYF. CDR3 bases: TGTGCCAGCAGCTCTCGAGCGGGGGGCCGGGAGACCCAGTACTTC.

This clone is a singleton in its sample. This chain joins TRBV7-2 and TRBJ2-5; a possible D gene is TRBD1 (6 bases). V lost 1 base, J lost 4 bases, and 13 bases lay in between. The CDR3 sequence is 15 residues long. CDR1 is SGHTA, CDR2 FQGNSA, per germline. CDR3 region: CASSLVGARLETQYF. The CDR3 nucleotides are TGTGCCAGCAGCTTAGTGGGGGCCCGTTTAGAGACCCAGTACTTC. The full variable domain, in which reference TRBV7-2 and TRBJ2-5 provide the parts outside the CDR3, is GAGVSQSPSNKVTEKGKDVELRCDPISGHTALYWYRQSLGQGLEFLIYFQGNSAPDKSGLPSDRFSAERTGGSVSTLTIQRTQQEDSAVYLCASSLVGARLETQYFGPGTRLLVL.

This clone was recorded only once. This chain links TRBV13 with TRBJ2-2; 7 bases are shared with TRBD1. The CDR3 loop spans 16 amino acids. The germline V gene encodes CDR1 PRHDT and CDR2 FYEKMQ (reference sequence). After removal of 3 bases from V and 2 bases from J, the junction contained 6 bases not matched to a gene. CDR3 residues: CASSFRAGGNTGELFF. In DNA, the CDR3 is TGTGCCAGCAGCTTTCGGGCAGGGGGTAACACCGGGGAGCTGTTTTTT.

The V gene is TRBV2, the J gene TRBJ1-5, with D uncertain. Trimming removed 8 bases at V and 1 base at J, with 9 bases between. Germline CDR1 and CDR2: SNHLY and FYNNEI. The CDR3 covers 13 residues. CDR3 region: CASGQMSNQPQHF. The CDR3 DNA sequence: TGTGCCAGCGGGCAGATGAGCAATCAGCCCCAGCATTTT.

This chain joins TRBV7-2 and TRBJ1-3, with D unclear. The germline CDR1 and CDR2 sequences are SGHTA and FQGNSA. The CDR3 contains 16 residues. V was pared by 0 bases and J by 3 bases, with 12 bases between. For the CDR3, the DNA is TGTGCCAGCAGCTTAGCCCCCGACCTTGGTGGAAACACCATATATTTT. It codes for CASSLAPDLGGNTIYF.

Here the CDR3 reads CASSLWTGQGYF. For the CDR3, the DNA is TGTGCCAGCAGCCTCTGGACAGGGCAGGGGTATTTT. The chain is built from TRBV5-6 and TRBJ2-3; TRBD1 aligns across 8 bases. The CDR3 runs 12 residues. With 4 bases clipped from V and 14 bases from J, the junction kept 9 bases outside the gene matches. Per germline, CDR1 SGHDT and CDR2 YYEEEE.

The V gene is TRBV19, the J gene TRBJ2-1, with 7 positions matching TRBD1. The junction had 10 bases not matched to a gene; V was cut back by 4 bases and J by 4 bases. Per germline, CDR1 LNHDA and CDR2 SQIVND (reference sequence). The CDR3 totals 16 residues. The CDR3 nucleotides are TGTGCCAGTAGTAACAACAGGGGATACCTTTACAATGAGCAGTTCTTC. It specifies CASSNNRGYLYNEQFF.

CDR3: CASSARQESIEAFF. CDR3 bases: TGTGCCAGCAGCGCCCGACAGGAAAGCATTGAAGCTTTCTTT. V gene TRBV9 combines with J gene TRBJ1-1, with a weak D call TRBD1 (6 bases). The CDR3 is made up of 14 amino acids. CDR1 and CDR2 from the germline V gene are SGDLS and YYNGEE. V gave up 3 bases and J gave up 7 bases, with 16 bases separating them.

This chain joins TRBV4-3 and TRBJ1-5, with 7 nucleotides matching TRBD1. Germline loops: CDR1 LGHNA, CDR2 YSLEER. The CDR3 sequence is 16 residues long. V trimming: 0 bases; J trimming: 7 bases; junction bases outside the gene matches: 9. DNA of the CDR3: TGCGCCAGCAGCCAAGATCCAGGGGGGGTCCGGCAGCCCCAGCATTTT. This translates into CASSQDPGGVRQPQHF.

This chain links TRBV28 with TRBJ2-1, with D unresolved. Looked up from germline, CDR1 is MDHEN and CDR2 is SYDVKM. Deletions cut 3 bases from V and 3 bases from J, with 0 bases between. This CDR3 spans 11 amino acids. CDR3 in amino acids: CASSFYNEQFF. CDR3 in DNA: TGTGCCAGCAGTTTCTACAATGAGCAGTTCTTC.

The chain employs TRBV18 and TRBJ1-5; D ambiguous. This CDR3 has 13 residues. The V end lost 2 bases, the J end lost 7 bases, and 9 bases lay between the germline ends. Germline lookup yields CDR1 KGHSH and CDR2 LQKENI. The CDR3 region is CASSPGSQQPQHF. CDR3 DNA sequence: TGTGCCAGCTCACCAGGCAGTCAGCAGCCCCAGCATTTT.

The chain is built from TRBV7-9 and TRBJ1-1, with a possible D match to TRBD1 (6 bases). Deletions cut 3 bases from V and 4 bases from J, with 12 bases between. The CDR3 runs to 14 residues. The germline CDR1 and CDR2 sequences are SEHNR and FQNEAQ (reference sequence). In DNA form, the CDR3 reads TGTGCCAGCAGCTTCGATTACAGGGTCACTGAAGCTTTCTTT. Its protein is CASSFDYRVTEAFF.

The V call is TRBV9, the J call TRBJ2-3, with D unresolved. The V and J ends lost 4 bases and 2 bases respectively, with 11 bases between them. The CDR3 has 14 amino acids. CDR1 and CDR2 from the germline V gene are SGDLS and YYNGEE. This CDR3 is CASSSRGATDTQYF. The CDR3, as DNA: TGTGCCAGCAGCTCCCGCGGAGCCACAGATACGCAGTATTTT.

The chain combines TRBV4-1 with TRBJ1-5; D ambiguous. Trimming took off 3 bases at V and 0 bases at J, with 6 bases between the two ends. Per germline, CDR1 MGHRA and CDR2 YSYEKL. The CDR3 consists of 14 residues. CDR3 in DNA: TGCGCCAGCAGCCAGGTCTATAGCAATCAGCCCCAGCATTTT. It encodes CASSQVYSNQPQHF.

This chain connects TRBV18 to TRBJ2-2, with 12 positions matching TRBD1. This CDR3 is built from 16 residues. Per germline, CDR1 KGHSH and CDR2 LQKENI. J was trimmed by 4 bases and V by 3 bases; bases with no gene match: 3. The CDR3, as DNA: TGTGCCAGCTCACCTCAGGGACAGGGGGCCACCGGGGAGCTGTTTTTT. Encoded protein: CASSPQGQGATGELFF.

The chain combines TRBV18 with TRBJ1-1; TRBD1 aligns across 7 bases. CDR3 size: 19 residues. V lost 3 bases and J lost 0; bases outside the gene matches: 16. CDR1 and CDR2 from the germline V gene are KGHSH and LQKENI. The CDR3 reads CASSPTPTQGQWVNTEAFF. The CDR3, as DNA: TGTGCCAGCTCACCGACACCTACACAGGGGCAGTGGGTGAACACTGAAGCTTTCTTT.

The CDR3 DNA sequence: TGTGCCAGCCCGGACGGGAACGGAGGCTACACCTTC. Protein sequence: CASPDGNGGYTF. The genes are TRBV2 and TRBJ1-2; D remains ambiguous. The CDR3 is made up of 12 amino acids. V was shortened by 8 bases and J by 8 bases, with 15 bases between the two germline ends. Germline values: CDR1 SNHLY, CDR2 FYNNEI.

V is TRBV28 and J is TRBJ1-1; a possible D gene is TRBD1 (5 bases). CDR1 and CDR2 from the germline V gene are MDHEN and SYDVKM. This CDR3 comprises 15 residues. V lost 2 bases and J lost 2, with 12 bases in between. The CDR3 coding sequence is TGTGCCAGCAGTTTAGGGACGGATTTTAACACTGAAGCTTTCTTT. It is translated as CASSLGTDFNTEAFF.

This rearrangement joins TRBV7-3 to TRBJ1-1, with a possible D match to TRBD1 (5 bases). The CDR3 spans 12 residues. Germline CDR1 and CDR2: SGHTA and FQGTGA. V was shortened by 3 bases and J by 6 bases, with 8 bases between the two germline ends. The CDR3 bases are TGTGCCAGCAGCTTGGGGCTTTCTGAAGCTTTCTTT. Protein product: CASSLGLSEAFF.